This passage covers 20 T cell receptor beta chains from one sample sequenced in a study of T cell repertoires in cytomegalovirus infection. TCRdb called the reads again in MiXCR, with one record for every CDR3 protein. The table has approximately 97,000 distinct CDR3 sequences, 16% seen once. The sequenced material came from PBMCs. The receptors shown here come from a human donor in good health (CMV status not recorded). Some clones in this sample may be carry-over from other donors' samples.

The chain carries TRBV12-3 or TRBV12-4 and TRBJ2-7; 11 bases fit TRBD1. The trim removed 7 bases at V and 6 bases at J, leaving 5 bases unmatched. The CDR3 totals 13 residues. CDR3 DNA sequence: TGTGCCAGCAAGGGGACAGGGGGTGTCGAGCAGTACTTC. Protein product: CASKGTGGVEQYF.

This chain connects TRBV29-1 to TRBJ2-1; 8 bases line up with TRBD1. J gave up 10 bases and V 7 bases, and 15 bases lay outside the gene matches. Germline loops: CDR1 SQVTM, CDR2 ANQGSEA. The CDR3 contains 14 residues. The CDR3 DNA reads TGCAGCGCTTCCAAGTCGACAGGGGTAGGGGAGCAGTTCTTC. This codes for CSASKSTGVGEQFF.

This clonotype came up a few times. The gene calls are TRBV5-4 and TRBJ2-3, with D possibly being TRBD2 (6 bases). The V gene's germline CDR1 is SGHNT and CDR2 YYREEE (reference sequence). The CDR3 is made up of 14 amino acids. The V and J ends lost 4 bases and 5 bases respectively, with 14 bases between them. The CDR3 DNA is TGTGCCAGCAGCAACCGGGACTTGGAAGATACGCAGTATTTT. This gives the protein CASSNRDLEDTQYF.

This clonotype has a count of ten or more. The rearrangement joins TRBV7-2 to TRBJ2-3; TRBD1 is a possible D gene (6 bases). The V end lost 5 bases, the J end lost 6 bases, and 15 bases lay between the germline ends. The CDR3 covers 14 residues. Germline values: CDR1 SGHTA, CDR2 FQGNSA. CDR3 amino acids: CASSPWTAADTQYF. The CDR3 bases are TGTGCCAGCAGCCCTTGGACAGCCGCTGATACGCAGTATTTT.

The chain joins TRBV20-1 to TRBJ1-1; TRBD1 matches at 7 bases. V was clipped by 5 bases and J by 6 bases; unmatched bases: 9. Germline V gene sequence: CDR1 DFQATT, CDR2 SNEGSKA (reference sequence). The CDR3 covers 13 residues. The CDR3 bases are TGCAGTGCTTACCTTAGGGGGCTTCCTGAAGCTTTCTTT. This sequence encodes CSAYLRGLPEAFF.

This clonotype was detected ten times or more. V usage is TRBV6-5 and J usage is TRBJ1-2, with 7 bases fitting TRBD1. The CDR3 length is 13 residues. V dropped 6 bases and J dropped 6; count of bases not matched to a gene: 7. Per the germline V gene, CDR1 is MNHEY and CDR2 is SVGAGI. The CDR3 here is CASREHTGDGYTF. CDR3 in DNA: TGTGCCAGCAGGGAACACACAGGGGATGGCTACACCTTC.

This chain connects TRBV5-4 to TRBJ2-3; the D gene is possibly TRBD1 (5 bases). V was clipped by 0 bases and J by 0 bases, with 11 bases between them. Per germline, CDR1 SGHNT and CDR2 YYREEE (reference sequence). The CDR3 is 16 amino acids. CDR3 sequence: CASSLGIGASTDTQYF. In nucleotides, the CDR3 is TGTGCCAGCAGCTTGGGCATAGGGGCCAGCACAGATACGCAGTATTTT. Full variable domain (rest looked up from reference TRBV5-4 and TRBJ2-3): ETGVTQSPTHLIKTRGQQVTLRCSSQSGHNTVSWYQQALGQGPQFIFQYYREEENGRGNFPPRFSGLQFPNYSSELNVNALELDDSALYLCASSLGIGASTDTQYFGPGTRLTVL.

This clonotype has a handful of counts. The chain joins TRBV9 to TRBJ1-5, with D tentatively TRBD1 (5 bases). This CDR3 comprises 15 residues. V dropped 4 bases and J dropped 0 bases, with 11 bases sitting between them. Germline loops: CDR1 SGDLS, CDR2 YYNGEE. The CDR3 loop reads CASSPGTGSNQPQHF. Written as DNA, the CDR3 is TGTGCCAGCAGCCCCGGGACCGGTAGCAATCAGCCCCAGCATTTT. The full variable domain, in which reference TRBV9 and TRBJ1-5 provide the parts outside the CDR3, is DSGVTQTPKHLITATGQRVTLRCSPRSGDLSVYWYQQSLDQGLQFLIQYYNGEERAKGNILERFSAQQFPDLHSELNLSSLELGDSALYFCASSPGTGSNQPQHFGDGTRLSIL.

The chain carries TRBV20-1 and TRBJ2-5; no clear D gene. CDR1 and CDR2 from the germline V gene are DFQATT and SNEGSKA (reference sequence). V was cut by 1 base and J by 5 bases, with 5 bases left in between. The CDR3 runs to 11 residues. The CDR3 DNA reads TGCAGTGCTAGAGGGTCCGAGACCCAGTACTTC. Protein product: CSARGSETQYF.

The V gene is TRBV6-2 or TRBV6-3, the J gene TRBJ1-6; no reliable D call. The germline gives CDR1 MNHEY, CDR2 SVGEGT. The CDR3 contains 11 residues. V was shortened by 6 bases and J by 7 bases, with 4 bases between the two germline ends. CDR3 loop: CASSGNSPLHF. In DNA, the CDR3 is TGTGCCAGCAGCGGGAATTCACCCCTCCACTTT.

This clonotype was found many times. This chain links TRBV12-3 or TRBV12-4 with TRBJ1-1, with 7 bases aligning to TRBD1. V was pared by 6 bases and J by 10 bases, with 8 bases of the junction left unmatched. The CDR3 consists of 12 residues. The CDR3, as DNA: TGTGCCAGCAGGGCCAAGACAGGGCCAGCTTTCTTT. As protein: CASRAKTGPAFF.

This clonotype was detected ten times or more. This chain connects TRBV7-8 to TRBJ2-3; either TRBD1 or TRBD2 may supply D (7 bases each). Per the germline V gene, CDR1 is SGHVS and CDR2 is FQNEAQ. Trimming cost V 5 bases and J 4 bases, with 19 bases left between them. CDR3 length equals 16 residues. The DNA of the CDR3 is TGTGCCAGCAGCCTAGGGGGGGCCAGGGGGTCAGATACGCAGTATTTT. It translates to CASSLGGARGSDTQYF.

This clonotype was counted a few times. The chain uses TRBV9 and TRBJ2-5, with no clear D. The ends were cut back, 0 bases at V and 4 bases at J, with 13 bases in the middle. Germline CDR1 and CDR2: SGDLS and YYNGEE. CDR3 length: 15 amino acids. As DNA, the CDR3 is TGTGCCAGCAGCGTAGAGTCGGGCCAGTCAGAGACCCAGTACTTC. This gives the protein CASSVESGQSETQYF.

This clonotype was observed many times. V usage is TRBV7-2 and J usage is TRBJ2-5; 10 nucleotides line up with TRBD1. Unmatched junction bases numbered 4, after V lost 4 bases and J lost 5 bases. CDR3 length: 14 residues. The germline V gene encodes CDR1 SGHTA and CDR2 FQGNSA. CDR3 sequence: CASSSTGGEETQYF. For the CDR3, the DNA is TGTGCCAGCAGCTCGACAGGGGGCGAGGAGACCCAGTACTTC.

V is TRBV11-2 and J is TRBJ1-1; 8 bases fit TRBD1. This CDR3 contains 15 residues. V dropped 3 bases and J dropped 3; count of bases not matched to a gene: 6. The V gene's germline CDR1 is SGHAT and CDR2 FQNNGV. CDR3 bases: TGTGCCAGCAGCTTCCCGACAGGGGCGTACACTGAAGCTTTCTTT. It encodes CASSFPTGAYTEAFF. Drawing the rest from reference TRBV11-2 and TRBJ1-1, the complete variable domain is EAGVAQSPRYKIIEKRQSVAFWCNPISGHATLYWYQQILGQGPKLLIQFQNNGVVDDSQLPKDRFSAERLKGVDSTLKIQPAKLEDSAVYLCASSFPTGAYTEAFFGQGTRLTVV.

This clonotype was seen repeatedly, ten times or more. This rearrangement joins TRBV11-2 to TRBJ2-6; D is ambiguous. Germline V gene data show CDR1 as SGHAT and CDR2 as FQNNGV. This CDR3 is 18 amino acids long. Deletions cut 5 bases from V and 2 bases from J, with 19 bases between. The CDR3 sequence: CASSRFLRRGTGANVLTF. The CDR3 nucleotides read TGTGCCAGCAGCCGTTTTCTGAGGCGTGGGACTGGGGCCAACGTCCTGACTTTC.

A few counts support this clonotype. J is TRBJ2-7 and V is TRBV18; 10 bases map to TRBD1. Germline V gene lookup returns CDR1 KGHSH and CDR2 LQKENI. The CDR3 runs to 13 residues. After removal of 4 bases from V and 7 bases from J, the junction contained 4 bases not matched to a gene. In nucleotides, the CDR3 is TGTGCCAGCTCACTTGGACAGGGGGAGGAGCAGTACTTC. This encodes CASSLGQGEEQYF.

This clonotype was detected only a few times. The gene calls are TRBV20-1 and TRBJ1-1; D unclear. Germline CDR1 is DFQATT and CDR2 is SNEGSKA (reference sequence). The CDR3 is made up of 15 amino acids. The ends were cut back, 0 bases at V and 3 bases at J, with 14 bases in the middle. Here the CDR3 reads CSARDWSLTDTEAFF. DNA of the CDR3: TGCAGTGCTAGAGATTGGTCACTAACCGACACTGAAGCTTTCTTT.

The rearrangement links TRBV12-3 or TRBV12-4 to TRBJ1-2; no clear D gene. Trimming took 3 bases from V and 4 from J, leaving 15 bases between them. This CDR3 contains 15 residues. CDR3 sequence reads: CASSLRAGNAYGYTF. The CDR3 coding sequence is TGTGCCAGCAGTTTGCGAGCTGGGAACGCCTATGGCTACACCTTC.

This clonotype has ten or more counts. At one of its ends the junction is not consistent with the germline gene, which may arise from a read error. The rearrangement links TRBV7-3 to TRBJ2-6; 9 bases map to TRBD1. The CDR3 contains 13 residues. Germline assignment: CDR1 SGHTA and CDR2 FQGTGA. CDR3 nucleotides: TGTGCCAGCAGCCGGACAGGGGCCAAGGTCCTGACTTTC. As protein: CASSRTGAKVLTF.